The 18 T cell receptor beta chains below all came from one sample that was sequenced in a study of early T cells in non-severe SARS-CoV-2 infection. TCRdb passed the 5' RACE reads through MiXCR, listing each CDR3 protein once. The sample holds roughly 99,000 distinct CDR3 sequences, around 10% seen once. Sequenced: whole blood. Receptors were obtained from an adult who was a healthcare worker with PCR-confirmed SARS-CoV-2 infection or an uninfected control (not recorded which).

This clonotype has at least ten counts. The V and J genes are TRBV4-3 and TRBJ2-7; 8 nucleotides align to TRBD2. Looked up from germline, CDR1 is LGHNA and CDR2 is YSLEER. This CDR3 is 14 amino acids long. Trimming removed 1 base from V and 1 base from J; junction bases left unmatched: 0. CDR3 bases: TGCGCCAGCAGCCAAGGACTAGCGTCCTACGAGCAGTACTTC. This sequence encodes CASSQGLASYEQYF.

About this clonotype: With a much larger clone just one base away, this may be a read error. The gene calls are TRBV6-1 and TRBJ2-7, with no clear D. Trimming left V 4 bases short and J 3 bases short, with 16 bases between. The CDR3 sequence is 15 residues long. Germline V CDR1 and CDR2: MNHNS, SASEGT. CDR3 DNA: TGTGCCAGCAGTGGAAGCCTAGTTTACCGCTACGAGCAGTACTTC. Its protein is CASSGSLVYRYEQYF.

The sample holds many counts of this clonotype. The chain links TRBV4-3 to TRBJ2-4; D is undetermined. The germline V and J ends were trimmed by 1 base and 0 bases, with 7 bases remaining between them. CDR3 length: 15 amino acids. Germline V lookup: CDR1 LGHNA, CDR2 YSLEER. CDR3: CASSQAAVAKNIQYF. The CDR3 nucleotides are TGCGCCAGCAGCCAAGCTGCTGTAGCCAAAAACATTCAGTACTTC.

This clonotype occurred many times. The chain is built from TRBV28 and TRBJ2-7; perhaps TRBD2 as D (5 bases). CDR3 length: 12 amino acids. CDR1 MDHEN and CDR2 SYDVKM come from the germline V gene. Trimming shortened V by 4 bases and J by 5 bases, and 9 bases separated the two germline ends. The CDR3 region is CASSWRIHEQYF. CDR3 DNA: TGTGCCAGCAGTTGGAGGATCCACGAGCAGTACTTC.

There are many counts of this clonotype. V and J are TRBV6-2 or TRBV6-3 and TRBJ2-3; a possible D gene is TRBD2 (6 bases). CDR3 length: 15 amino acids. V was trimmed by 3 bases and J by 3 bases, leaving 13 bases between them. Germline assignment: CDR1 MNHEY and CDR2 SVGEGT. CDR3: CASSYDGSPTDTQYF. CDR3 nucleotide sequence: TGTGCCAGCAGTTATGACGGGAGTCCGACAGATACGCAGTATTTT.

This clonotype was seen many times. This rearrangement joins TRBV7-6 to TRBJ2-5, with unresolved D. V was trimmed by 5 bases and J by 3 bases, leaving 7 bases between them. The CDR3 length is 12 residues. The germline V gene has CDR1 SGHVS and CDR2 FNYEAQ. In DNA, the CDR3 is TGTGCCAGCAGCCCGCCCAAAGAGACCCAGTACTTC. Protein: CASSPPKETQYF.

There are many counts of this clonotype. The chain recombines TRBV6-2 or TRBV6-3 with TRBJ1-2, with D uncertain. The V end was cut by 8 bases, the J end by 1 base, with 5 bases between. Germline values: CDR1 MNHEY, CDR2 SVGEGT. This CDR3 comprises 11 residues. CDR3 loop: CASESNYGYTF. The DNA for the CDR3 is TGTGCCAGCGAGAGTAACTATGGCTACACCTTC.

This chain connects TRBV28 to TRBJ1-6; D gene unclear. The CDR3 totals 11 residues. V was shortened by 3 bases and J by 10 bases, with 4 bases between the two germline ends. CDR1 and CDR2 (germline): MDHEN, SYDVKM. The CDR3 is CASSFRSPLHF. CDR3 nucleotide sequence: TGTGCCAGCAGTTTTAGATCACCCCTCCACTTT.

At least ten counts were recorded for this clonotype. The chain employs TRBV5-8 and TRBJ1-2, with D unresolved. Trimming took off 7 bases at V and 5 bases at J, with 6 bases between the two ends. The V gene's germline CDR1 is SGHTS and CDR2 YDEGEE. CDR3 size: 10 residues. The CDR3 DNA is TGTGCCAGCGGTGATTATGGCTACACCTTC. It specifies CASGDYGYTF.

In its sample, this clonotype was seen a few times. The chain combines TRBV11-2 with TRBJ2-5; no reliable D call. The V gene lost 1 base and the J gene lost 5 bases, with 5 bases spanning the gap. The CDR3 runs 12 residues. Germline V gene sequence: CDR1 SGHAT, CDR2 FQNNGV. The CDR3 bases are TGTGCCAGCAGCTTAGGGTATGAGACCCAGTACTTC. Its translation: CASSLGYETQYF. Supplemented by reference TRBV11-2 and TRBJ2-5, the full variable domain reads EAGVAQSPRYKIIEKRQSVAFWCNPISGHATLYWYQQILGQGPKLLIQFQNNGVVDDSQLPKDRFSAERLKGVDSTLKIQPAKLEDSAVYLCASSLGYETQYFGPGTRLLVL.

The V call is TRBV5-6, the J call TRBJ2-3; D remains unclear. Germline assignment: CDR1 SGHDT and CDR2 YYEEEE. Trimming shortened V by 4 bases and J by 2 bases, and 20 bases separated the two germline ends. The CDR3 has 17 residues. The CDR3 loop is CASSKKRHLGSTDTQYF. CDR3 in DNA: TGTGCCAGCAGCAAGAAACGTCACCTGGGGTCCACAGATACGCAGTATTTT.

The chain has TRBV10-3 and TRBJ1-1, with TRBD1 matching over 8 bases. The CDR3 spans 14 residues. Germline CDR1 ENHRY, CDR2 SYGVKD. V lost 5 bases and J lost 6; bases outside the gene matches: 8. In nucleotides, the CDR3 is TGTGCCATCAGTATGACAGGGGATGAATCTGAAGCTTTCTTT. Translation: CAISMTGDESEAFF.

There are many counts of this clonotype. V is TRBV7-8 and J is TRBJ2-3; 7 nucleotides line up with TRBD2. The CDR3 consists of 16 residues. The V gene's germline CDR1 is SGHVS and CDR2 FQNEAQ. J gave up 2 bases and V 1 base, and 6 bases lay outside the gene matches. The chain's CDR3 is CASSLGRLAVTDTQYF. In nucleotides, the CDR3 is TGTGCCAGCAGCTTAGGACGCCTAGCGGTCACAGATACGCAGTATTTT.

This clonotype was detected only a few times. This chain links TRBV5-5 with TRBJ1-5, with D maybe TRBD1 (6 bases). CDR1 and CDR2 (germline): SGHKS, YYEKEE (reference sequence). Trimming pared 4 bases from V and 2 bases from J, leaving 13 bases between. The CDR3 runs to 15 residues. The CDR3 nucleotides read TGTGCCAGCAGCCCACAGGGTTCTCGCAATCAGCCCCAGCATTTT. Its protein is CASSPQGSRNQPQHF.

This clonotype was seen ten or more times. This sequence joins TRBV7-9 and TRBJ2-4; no reliable D call. The V end was cut by 0 bases, the J end by 7 bases, with 10 bases between. Germline assignment: CDR1 SEHNR and CDR2 FQNEAQ (reference sequence). The CDR3 runs 14 residues. The DNA for the CDR3 is TGTGCCAGCAGCTTAGCCGGCCAAGGGAACATTCAGTACTTC. This gives the protein CASSLAGQGNIQYF.

This clonotype was seen repeatedly, ten times or more. The chain employs TRBV20-1 and TRBJ2-7, with TRBD2 matching over 10 bases. J was trimmed by 3 bases and V by 5 bases; bases with no gene match: 4. Germline V CDR1 and CDR2: DFQATT, SNEGSKA (reference sequence). The CDR3 consists of 13 residues. The CDR3 sequence is CSAGRLAGYEQYF. In DNA form, the CDR3 reads TGCAGTGCTGGAAGACTAGCGGGCTACGAGCAGTACTTC.

This clonotype was seen ten or more times. Written as DNA, the CDR3 is TGTGCCAGCAGCTTGGAGGGCCTGCCCTACAATGAGCAGTTCTTC. Its protein product is CASSLEGLPYNEQFF. V usage is TRBV11-2 and J usage is TRBJ2-1, with D possibly matching TRBD2 (6 bases). Germline CDR1 is SGHAT and CDR2 is FQNNGV. V was clipped by 3 bases and J by 2 bases, with 11 bases between them. The CDR3 extends over 15 amino acids.

The V gene is TRBV15, the J gene TRBJ2-1; a weak D match, TRBD2 (5 bases). Germline V CDR1 and CDR2: LNHNV, YYDKDF (reference sequence). The V end was cut by 0 bases, the J end by 4 bases, with 13 bases between. The CDR3 spans 16 residues. Here the CDR3 reads CATSRDFGGGYNEQFF. CDR3 nucleotide sequence: TGTGCCACCAGCAGAGATTTCGGTGGCGGGTACAATGAGCAGTTCTTC.